The rows below give T cell receptor beta chains drawn from one sample of a study of vaccination and CD4 T cells after COVID-19. These receptors have no identified antigens. TCRdb re-derived calls from the PCR reads in MiXCR, one entry per CDR3 protein. The data contain around 15,000 distinct CDR3 sequences, approximately 70% of them singletons. The sequenced sample consisted of CD4+ T cells from blood, cultured in vitro. These receptors came from a human donor who had recovered from COVID-19. Each CDR3 is given with its conserved first and last residue. The D gene is left open where the match is weak. A row's size may be missing; if present it is once, few, many or a size class.

>TRBV7-3|-|TRBJ2-2|-
CASSSLGSTGELFF
TGTGCCAGCAGCTCCCTCGGGAGCACCGGGGAGCTGTTTTTT
>TRBV7-8|-|TRBJ1-1|-
CASREKVWVNTEAFF
TGTGCCAGCAGGGAAAAAGTCTGGGTGAACACTGAAGCTTTCTTT
>TRBV11-3|-|TRBJ2-1|-
CASSLLNTNEQFF
TGTGCCAGCAGCCTCTTAAACACCAATGAGCAGTTCTTC
>TRBV12-3/TRBV12-4|-|TRBJ1-6|-
CASTNGRIYNSPLHF
TGTGCCAGCACTAACGGGAGAATCTATAATTCACCCCTCCACTTT
>TRBV15|-|TRBJ1-2|few
CATSRDGGGYGYTF
TGTGCCACCAGCAGAGATGGGGGAGGCTATGGCTACACCTTC
>TRBV4-2|TRBD1|TRBJ2-5|-
CASSSRGRGETQYF
TGTGCCAGCAGCTCCCGGGGCAGGGGGGAGACCCAGTACTTC
>TRBV6-1|TRBD1|TRBJ2-3|-
CASSATGGPDTQYF
TGTGCCAGCAGTGCAACAGGGGGCCCAGATACGCAGTATTTT
>TRBV6-5|-|TRBJ2-6|once
CASSYPTGYSGANVLTF
TGTGCCAGCAGTTACCCGACAGGATACTCTGGGGCCAACGTCCTGACTTTC
>TRBV30|TRBD1|TRBJ1-5|-
CAWRGQGAGQPQHF
TGTGCCTGGCGAGGACAGGGGGCAGGGCAGCCCCAGCATTTT
>TRBV20-1|-|TRBJ1-1|-
CSARDPAALEAFF
TGCAGTGCTAGAGATCCGGCGGCCCTTGAAGCTTTCTTT